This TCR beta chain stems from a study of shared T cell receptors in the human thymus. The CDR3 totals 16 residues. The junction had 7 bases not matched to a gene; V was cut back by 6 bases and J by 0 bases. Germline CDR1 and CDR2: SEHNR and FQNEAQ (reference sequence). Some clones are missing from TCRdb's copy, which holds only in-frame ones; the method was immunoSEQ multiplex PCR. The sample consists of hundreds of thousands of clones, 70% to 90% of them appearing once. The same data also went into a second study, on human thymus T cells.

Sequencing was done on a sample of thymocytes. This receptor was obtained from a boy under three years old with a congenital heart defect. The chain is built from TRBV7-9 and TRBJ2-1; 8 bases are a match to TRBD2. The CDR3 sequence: CASSSKRGRSYNEQFF. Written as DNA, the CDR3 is TGTGCCAGCAGTTCAAAGCGGGGGCGCTCCTACAATGAGCAGTTCTTC. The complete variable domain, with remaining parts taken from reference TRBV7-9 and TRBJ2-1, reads DTGVSQNPRHKITKRGQNVTFRCDPISEHNRLYWYRQTLGQGPEFLTYFQNEAQLEKSRLLSDRFSAERPKGSFSTLEIQRTEQGDSAMYLCASSSKRGRSYNEQFFGPGTRLTVL.